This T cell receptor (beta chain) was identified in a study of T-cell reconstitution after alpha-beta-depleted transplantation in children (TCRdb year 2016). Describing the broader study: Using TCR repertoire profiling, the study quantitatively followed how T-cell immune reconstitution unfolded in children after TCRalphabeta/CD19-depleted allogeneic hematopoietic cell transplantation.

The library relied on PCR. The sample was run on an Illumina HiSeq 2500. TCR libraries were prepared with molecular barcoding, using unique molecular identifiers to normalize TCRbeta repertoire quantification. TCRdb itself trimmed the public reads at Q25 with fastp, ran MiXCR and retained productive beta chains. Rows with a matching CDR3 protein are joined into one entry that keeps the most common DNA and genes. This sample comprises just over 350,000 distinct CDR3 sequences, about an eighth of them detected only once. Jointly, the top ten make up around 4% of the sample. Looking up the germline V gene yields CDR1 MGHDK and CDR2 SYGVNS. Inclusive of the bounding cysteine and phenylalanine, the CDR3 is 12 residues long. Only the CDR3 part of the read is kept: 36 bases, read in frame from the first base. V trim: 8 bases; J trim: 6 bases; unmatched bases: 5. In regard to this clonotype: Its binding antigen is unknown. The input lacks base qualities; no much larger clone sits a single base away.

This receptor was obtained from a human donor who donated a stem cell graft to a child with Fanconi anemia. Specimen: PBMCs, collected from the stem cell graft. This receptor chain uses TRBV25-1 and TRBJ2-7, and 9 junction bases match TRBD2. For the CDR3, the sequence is CASGLAGIEQYF. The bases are TGTGCCAGCGGCCTAGCGGGGATCGAGCAGTACTTC.